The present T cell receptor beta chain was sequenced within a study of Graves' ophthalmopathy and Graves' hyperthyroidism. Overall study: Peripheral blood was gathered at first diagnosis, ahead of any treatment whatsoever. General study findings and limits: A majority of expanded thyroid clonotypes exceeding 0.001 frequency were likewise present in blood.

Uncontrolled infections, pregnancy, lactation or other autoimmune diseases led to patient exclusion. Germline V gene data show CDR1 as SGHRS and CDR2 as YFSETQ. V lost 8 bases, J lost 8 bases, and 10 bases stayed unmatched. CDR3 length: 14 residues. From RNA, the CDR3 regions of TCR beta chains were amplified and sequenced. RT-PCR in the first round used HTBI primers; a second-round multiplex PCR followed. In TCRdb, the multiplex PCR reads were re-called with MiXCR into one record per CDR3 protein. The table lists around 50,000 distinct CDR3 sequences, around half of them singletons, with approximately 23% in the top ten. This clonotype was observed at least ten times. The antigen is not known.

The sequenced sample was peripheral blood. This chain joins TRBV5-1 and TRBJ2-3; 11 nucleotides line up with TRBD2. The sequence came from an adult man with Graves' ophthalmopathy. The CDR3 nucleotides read TGCGCCAGTTCCGGGACTAGCGGTATTGTTACGCAGTATTTT. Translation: CASSGTSGIVTQYF.